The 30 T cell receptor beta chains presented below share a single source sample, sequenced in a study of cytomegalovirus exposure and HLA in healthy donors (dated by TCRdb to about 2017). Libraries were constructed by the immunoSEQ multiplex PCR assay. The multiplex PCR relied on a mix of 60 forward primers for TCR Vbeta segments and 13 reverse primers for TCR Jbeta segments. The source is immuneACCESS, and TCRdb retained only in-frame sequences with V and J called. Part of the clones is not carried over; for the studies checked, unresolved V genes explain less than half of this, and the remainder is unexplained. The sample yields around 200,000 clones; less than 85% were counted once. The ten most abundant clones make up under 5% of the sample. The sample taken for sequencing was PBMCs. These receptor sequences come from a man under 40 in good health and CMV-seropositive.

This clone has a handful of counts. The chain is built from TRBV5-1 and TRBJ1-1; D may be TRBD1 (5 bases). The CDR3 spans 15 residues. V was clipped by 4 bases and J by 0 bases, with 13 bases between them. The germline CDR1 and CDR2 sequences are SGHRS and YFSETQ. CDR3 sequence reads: CASSANRLMNTEAFF. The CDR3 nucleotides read TGCGCCAGCAGCGCGAACAGGTTGATGAACACTGAAGCTTTCTTT.

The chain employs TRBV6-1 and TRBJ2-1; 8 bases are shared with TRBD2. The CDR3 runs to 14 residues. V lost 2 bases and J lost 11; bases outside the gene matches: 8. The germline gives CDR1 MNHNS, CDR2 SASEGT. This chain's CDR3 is CASSEPVLAGKQFF. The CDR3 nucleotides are TGTGCCAGCAGTGAACCAGTTTTAGCGGGGAAGCAGTTCTTC.

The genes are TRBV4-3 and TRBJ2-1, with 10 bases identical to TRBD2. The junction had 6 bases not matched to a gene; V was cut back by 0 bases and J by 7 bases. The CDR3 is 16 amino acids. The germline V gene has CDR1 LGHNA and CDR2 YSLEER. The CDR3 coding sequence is TGCGCCAGCAGCCAAGATCCCCTAGCGGGGGAGAATGAGCAGTTCTTC. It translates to CASSQDPLAGENEQFF.

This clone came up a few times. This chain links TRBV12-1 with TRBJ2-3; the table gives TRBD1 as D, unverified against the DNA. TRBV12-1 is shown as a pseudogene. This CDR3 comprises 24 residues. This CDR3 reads CASSFSRRSPVPPGGTGCTDTQYF. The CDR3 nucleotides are TGTGCCAGCAGCTTTAGTCGTCGCAGCCCCGTCCCCCCGGGGGGGACAGGGTGCACAGATACGCAGTATTTT.

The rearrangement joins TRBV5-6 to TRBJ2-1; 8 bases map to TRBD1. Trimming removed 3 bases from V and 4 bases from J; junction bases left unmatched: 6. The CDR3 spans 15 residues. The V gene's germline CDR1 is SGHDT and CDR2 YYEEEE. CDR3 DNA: TGTGCCAGCAGCTGGACAGGGAGGTCTTACAATGAGCAGTTCTTC. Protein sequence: CASSWTGRSYNEQFF.

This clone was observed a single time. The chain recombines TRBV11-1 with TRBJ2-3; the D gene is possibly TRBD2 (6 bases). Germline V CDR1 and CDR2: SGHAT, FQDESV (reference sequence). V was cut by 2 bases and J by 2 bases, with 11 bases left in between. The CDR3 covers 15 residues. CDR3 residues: CASSLRLGPTDTQYF. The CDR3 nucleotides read TGTGCCAGCAGCTTAAGACTAGGACCCACAGATACGCAGTATTTT.

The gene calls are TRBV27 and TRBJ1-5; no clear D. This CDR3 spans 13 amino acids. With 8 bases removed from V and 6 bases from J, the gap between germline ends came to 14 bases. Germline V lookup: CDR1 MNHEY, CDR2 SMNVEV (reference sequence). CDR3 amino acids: CASLPRAGQPQHF. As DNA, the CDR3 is TGTGCCAGCCTCCCAAGGGCGGGTCAGCCCCAGCATTTT.

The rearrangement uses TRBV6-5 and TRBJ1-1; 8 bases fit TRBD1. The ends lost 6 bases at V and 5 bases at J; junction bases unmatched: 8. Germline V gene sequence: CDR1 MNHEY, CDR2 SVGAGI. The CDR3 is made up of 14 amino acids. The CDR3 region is CASRRTGGRTEAFF. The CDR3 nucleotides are TGTGCCAGCAGGCGTACAGGGGGACGGACTGAAGCTTTCTTT.

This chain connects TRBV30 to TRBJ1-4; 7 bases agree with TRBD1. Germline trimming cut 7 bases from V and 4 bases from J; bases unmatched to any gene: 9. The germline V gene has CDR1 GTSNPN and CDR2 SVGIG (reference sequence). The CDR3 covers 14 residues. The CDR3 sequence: CASPGPGGNEKLFF. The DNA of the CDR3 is TGTGCCTCGCCGGGGCCAGGGGGTAATGAAAAACTGTTTTTT.

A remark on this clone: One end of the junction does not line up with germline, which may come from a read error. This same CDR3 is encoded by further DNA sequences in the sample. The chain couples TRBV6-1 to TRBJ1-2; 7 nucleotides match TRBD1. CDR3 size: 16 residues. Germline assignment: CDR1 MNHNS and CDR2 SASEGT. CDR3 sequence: CASSEDPWGDSYGYTF. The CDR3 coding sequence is TGTGCCAGCAGTGAAGATCCGTGGGGGGACAGCTATGGCTACACTTTC.

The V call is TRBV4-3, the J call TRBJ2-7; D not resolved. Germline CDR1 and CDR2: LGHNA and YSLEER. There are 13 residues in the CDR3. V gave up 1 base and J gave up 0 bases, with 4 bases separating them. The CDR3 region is CASSQAPSYEQYF. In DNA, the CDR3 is TGCGCCAGCAGCCAAGCTCCCTCCTACGAGCAGTACTTC.

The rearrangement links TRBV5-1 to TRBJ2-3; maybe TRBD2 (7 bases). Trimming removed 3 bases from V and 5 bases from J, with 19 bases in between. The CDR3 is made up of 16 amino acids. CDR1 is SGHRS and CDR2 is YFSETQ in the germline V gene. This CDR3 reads CASSSNLAGARDTQYF. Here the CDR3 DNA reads TGCGCCAGCAGCTCCAACCTGGCGGGGGCACGAGATACGCAGTATTTT.

The CDR3 here is CASSPTGSNPYGYTF. In DNA, the CDR3 is TGTGCCAGCAGCCCTACCGGGTCCAATCCCTATGGCTACACCTTC. V usage is TRBV9 and J usage is TRBJ1-2; D gene uncertain. Trimming removed 4 bases at V and 4 bases at J, with 17 bases between. This CDR3 comprises 15 residues. Germline V gene lookup returns CDR1 SGDLS and CDR2 YYNGEE.

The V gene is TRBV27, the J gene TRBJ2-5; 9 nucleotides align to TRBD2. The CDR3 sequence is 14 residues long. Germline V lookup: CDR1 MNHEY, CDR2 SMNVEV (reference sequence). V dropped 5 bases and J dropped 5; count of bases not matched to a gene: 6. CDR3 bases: TGTGCCAGCAGTCCCCGACTAGCGGTGGAGACCCAGTACTTC. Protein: CASSPRLAVETQYF.

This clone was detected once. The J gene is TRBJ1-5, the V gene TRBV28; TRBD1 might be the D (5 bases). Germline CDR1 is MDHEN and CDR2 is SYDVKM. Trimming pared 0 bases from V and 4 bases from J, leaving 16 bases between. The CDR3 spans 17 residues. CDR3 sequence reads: CASSLWQGSGKNQPQHF. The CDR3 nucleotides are TGTGCCAGCAGTTTATGGCAGGGAAGTGGCAAAAATCAGCCCCAGCATTTT.

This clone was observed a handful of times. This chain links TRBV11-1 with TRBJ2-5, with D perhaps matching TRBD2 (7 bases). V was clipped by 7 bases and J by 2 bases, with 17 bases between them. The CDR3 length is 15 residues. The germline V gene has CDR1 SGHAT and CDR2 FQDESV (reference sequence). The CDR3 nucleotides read TGTGCCAGCACCCTAGGGGGGGTACCTCAAGAGACCCAGTACTTC. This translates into CASTLGGVPQETQYF.

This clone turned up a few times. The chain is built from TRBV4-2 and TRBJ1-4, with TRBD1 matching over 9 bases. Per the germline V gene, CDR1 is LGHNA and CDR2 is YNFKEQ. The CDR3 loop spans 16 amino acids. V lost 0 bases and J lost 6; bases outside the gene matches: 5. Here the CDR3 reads CASSQDPTGGYEKLFF. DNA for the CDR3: TGTGCCAGCAGCCAAGACCCCACAGGGGGCTATGAAAAACTGTTTTTT.

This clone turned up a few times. The CDR3 DNA reads TGTGCCAGCAGCTTAGACTTGGACAGGGGAGAGACCCAGTACTTC. Translating it yields CASSLDLDRGETQYF. This chain links TRBV11-2 with TRBJ2-5; 9 nucleotides agree with TRBD1. The ends lost 0 bases at V and 4 bases at J; junction bases unmatched: 3. The CDR3 is 15 residues long. Germline V gives CDR1 SGHAT, CDR2 FQNNGV.

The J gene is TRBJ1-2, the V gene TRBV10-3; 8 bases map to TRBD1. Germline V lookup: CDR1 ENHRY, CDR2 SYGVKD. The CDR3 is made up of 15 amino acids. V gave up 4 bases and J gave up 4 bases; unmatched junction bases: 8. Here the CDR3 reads CAISGGQDKAYGYTF. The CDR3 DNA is TGTGCCATCAGTGGGGGACAGGATAAAGCCTATGGCTACACCTTC.

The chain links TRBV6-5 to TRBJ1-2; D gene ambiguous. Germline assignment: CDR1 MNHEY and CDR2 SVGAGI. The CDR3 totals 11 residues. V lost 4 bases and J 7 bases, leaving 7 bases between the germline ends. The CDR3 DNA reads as TGTGCCAGCAGTTCACCGGGTGGCTACACCTTC. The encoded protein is CASSSPGGYTF.

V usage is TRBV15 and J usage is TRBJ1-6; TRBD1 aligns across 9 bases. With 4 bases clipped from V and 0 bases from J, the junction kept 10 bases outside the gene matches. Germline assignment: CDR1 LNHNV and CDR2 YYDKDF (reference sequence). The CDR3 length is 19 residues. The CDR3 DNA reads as TGTGCCACCAGCACCCGACCCGGGACAGGGAGCTCCTATAATTCACCCCTCCACTTT. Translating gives CATSTRPGTGSSYNSPLHF.

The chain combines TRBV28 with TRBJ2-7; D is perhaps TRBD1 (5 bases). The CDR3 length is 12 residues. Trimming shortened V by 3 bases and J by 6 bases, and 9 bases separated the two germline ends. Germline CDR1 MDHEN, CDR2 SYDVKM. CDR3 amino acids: CASSFRVGEQYF. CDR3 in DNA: TGTGCCAGCAGTTTCAGGGTAGGCGAGCAGTACTTC.

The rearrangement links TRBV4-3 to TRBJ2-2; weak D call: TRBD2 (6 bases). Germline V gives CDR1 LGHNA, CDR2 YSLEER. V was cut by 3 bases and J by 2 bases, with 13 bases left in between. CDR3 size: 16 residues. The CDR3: CASSHGGSGNTGELFF. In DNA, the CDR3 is TGCGCCAGCAGCCACGGAGGTAGCGGAAACACCGGGGAGCTGTTTTTT.

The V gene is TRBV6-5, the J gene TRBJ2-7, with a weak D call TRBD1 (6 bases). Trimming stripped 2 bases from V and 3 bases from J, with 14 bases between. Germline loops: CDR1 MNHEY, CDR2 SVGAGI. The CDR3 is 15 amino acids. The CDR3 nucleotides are TGTGCCAGCAGTTACGAGGGGGTTTTGGGCTACGAGCAGTACTTC. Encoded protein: CASSYEGVLGYEQYF.

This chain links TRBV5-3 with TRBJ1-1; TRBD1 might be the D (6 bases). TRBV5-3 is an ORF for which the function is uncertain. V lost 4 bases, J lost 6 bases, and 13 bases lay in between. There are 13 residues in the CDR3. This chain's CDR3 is CARSGAGGSEAFF. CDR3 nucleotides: TGTGCCAGAAGCGGGGCGGGGGGCTCTGAAGCTTTCTTT.

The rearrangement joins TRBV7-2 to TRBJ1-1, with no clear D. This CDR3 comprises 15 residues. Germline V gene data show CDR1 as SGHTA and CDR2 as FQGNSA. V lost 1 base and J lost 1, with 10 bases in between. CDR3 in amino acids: CASSLVVVGNTEAFF. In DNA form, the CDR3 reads TGTGCCAGCAGCTTAGTAGTGGTTGGGAACACTGAAGCTTTCTTT. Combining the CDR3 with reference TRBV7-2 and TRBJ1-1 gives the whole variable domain GAGVSQSPSNKVTEKGKDVELRCDPISGHTALYWYRQSLGQGLEFLIYFQGNSAPDKSGLPSDRFSAERTGGSVSTLTIQRTQQEDSAVYLCASSLVVVGNTEAFFGQGTRLTVV.

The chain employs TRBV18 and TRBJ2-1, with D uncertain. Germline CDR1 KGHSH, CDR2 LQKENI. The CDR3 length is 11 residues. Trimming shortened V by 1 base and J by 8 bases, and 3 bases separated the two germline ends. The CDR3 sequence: CASSPRDEQFF. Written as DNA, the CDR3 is TGTGCCAGCTCACCACGCGATGAGCAGTTCTTC. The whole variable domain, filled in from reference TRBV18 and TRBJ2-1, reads NAGVMQNPRHLVRRRGQEARLRCSPMKGHSHVYWYRQLPEEGLKFMVYLQKENIIDESGMPKERFSAEFPKEGPSILRIQQVVRGDSAAYFCASSPRDEQFFGPGTRLTVL.

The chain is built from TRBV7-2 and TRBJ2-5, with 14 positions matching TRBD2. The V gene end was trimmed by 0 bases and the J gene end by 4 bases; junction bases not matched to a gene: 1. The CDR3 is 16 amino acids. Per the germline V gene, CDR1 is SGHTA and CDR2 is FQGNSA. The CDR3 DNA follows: TGTGCCAGCAGCTTAGCGGGGACTAGCGGGAGAGAGACCCAGTACTTC. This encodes CASSLAGTSGRETQYF.

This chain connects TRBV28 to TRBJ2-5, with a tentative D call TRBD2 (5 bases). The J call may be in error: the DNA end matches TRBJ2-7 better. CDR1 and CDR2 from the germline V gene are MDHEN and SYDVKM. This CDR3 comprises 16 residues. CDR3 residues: CASNFAAREISYEQYF. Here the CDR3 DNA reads TGTGCCAGCAATTTCGCAGCGAGGGAGATTTCCTACGAGCAGTACTTC.

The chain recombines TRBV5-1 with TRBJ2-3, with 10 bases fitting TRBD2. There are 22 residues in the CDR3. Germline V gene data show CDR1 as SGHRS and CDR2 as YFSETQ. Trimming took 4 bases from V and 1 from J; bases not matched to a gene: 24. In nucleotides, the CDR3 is TGCGCCAGCAGCACTCACCCCGGGGAGCGGGGGGGCCGAGTGGGGCGCACAGATACGCAGTATTTT. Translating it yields CASSTHPGERGGRVGRTDTQYF.